This T cell receptor beta chain was observed in a study of T cells in Graves' hyperthyroidism and ophthalmopathy (dated by TCRdb to the late 2010s). At the level of the whole study: Peripheral blood samples were taken at initial diagnosis, before any treatment was given. To identify TCR V-J signatures that set the groups apart, the researchers used a discovery cohort of 95 to 100 patients, made up of under 45 with Graves' ophthalmopathy and about 60 with stable Graves' hyperthyroidism. Prospective prediction of ophthalmopathy was tested in an independent validation cohort consisting of 18 to 20 hyperthyroidism patients and approximately 16 patients who later progressed to ophthalmopathy. For training and testing, the roughly 93 patients in the discovery cohort were randomly divided in a 7:3 ratio. In addition, the study compared T-cell repertoires in thyroid tissue and in blood from six Graves' hyperthyroidism patients. After blood sampling, hyperthyroidism patients were treated with methimazole at a starting dose of 30 mg daily, and ophthalmopathy patients were treated with high-dose intravenous methylprednisolone. The paper describes TCR Vbeta CDR3 sequencing of 135 peripheral blood samples, made up of 43 ophthalmopathy patients, roughly 72 hyperthyroidism patients and about 17 progressor patients. Study-wide conclusions, independent of this receptor: Blood samples also contained most of the expanded thyroid clonotypes (frequency above 0.001), which suggests that blood repertoires may reflect thyroid immune responses. Sample size was not statistically predetermined, and blinding of investigators to group allocation was not performed. In validation, the model predicted progression to ophthalmopathy a median of about 6 months before onset, with approximately 70% sensitivity and roughly 73% specificity. In cross-validation, a model built on a 13 V-J signature told ophthalmopathy apart from stable hyperthyroidism with about 90% sensitivity and roughly 81% specificity, and in testing the same model reached 80%/75%.

Stable Graves' hyperthyroidism was defined as no progression to ophthalmopathy during 18 months of follow-up. The hyperthyroidism patients were between 18 and 65 years old and newly diagnosed, with a disease duration of less than 2 months. Exclusion was applied to patients with uncontrolled infections, other autoimmune diseases, pregnancy or lactation. Diagnoses were based on clinical symptoms, serum thyroxine and TRAb, thyroid ultrasound and orbital computed tomography. Ficoll-Paque density gradient centrifugation was used to isolate PBMCs from under 11 ml of fresh peripheral blood. Trizol reagent was used to extract total RNA, and RNA quality was then checked on an Agilent 2100 Bioanalyzer. As encoded in the germline V gene, CDR1 is SGHDN while CDR2 is FVKESK. The germline V and J ends show losses of 0 bases and 0 bases respectively, and no gene match explains 1 base of the junction. The cysteine opens and the phenylalanine closes a CDR3 of 16 amino acids. The kept DNA is CDR3 alone, 48 bases in frame from the first base.

The TCR beta CDR3 regions were amplified from RNA transcripts. A first-round RT-PCR of the TCR CDR3 used the HTBI primer set with the Qiagen OneStep RT-PCR kit. Libraries were constructed in a second round of multiplex PCR, after which size selection and purification were carried out. Libraries were sequenced paired-end with 100 bp reads on an Illumina HiSeq2000. Regarding the original processing steps: SOAPnuke was used to process the raw data, removing reads that contained adapters or uncalled bases, had a mean Phred below 15, or lacked an exact match to the constant primer or identifier. High-quality paired reads were merged with COPE v1.2.5, and unique nucleotide sequences were defined as clonotypes. Clonotypes were aligned to IMGT TRBV, TRBD and TRBJ reference segments using MiTCR v1.1. Only V-J combinations with frequency above 0.0001, covering 98% to 99.2% of repertoires, were analysed. A TCS score was defined as the ratio of F50 (clonal expansion) to E x V (chaos), with BLOSUM62-based TCRdist applied between CDR3 peptides within each V-J. Welch's t-statistics and random forest reduced approximately 520 V-J features to around 14, which were used in a naive Bayes classifier (R e1071). The public reads were run again by TCRdb, first through fastp at Q25 and then through MiXCR, and only productive beta chains were kept. Rows with one shared CDR3 protein collapse into an entry with the most common genes and DNA. TCRdb, not the authors, supplied the V and J calls. Recorded for this sample are approximately 480,000 distinct CDR3 sequences; less than 25% of them occurred a single time. Jointly, the top ten make up approximately 26% of the sample.

Many counts were recorded for this clonotype. Its antigen remains unidentified. It has no much larger one-base neighbor in the sample; base qualities were not kept. This receptor chain uses TRBV14 and TRBJ1-3; the junction holds 8 bases that match TRBD1. Input material: blood. This receptor was identified in a man aged 18 to 29 with Graves' hyperthyroidism. Read as DNA, the sequence is TGTGCCAGCAGCCAAGAACAGGGGGTCTCTGGAAACACCATATATTTT. Its amino acids are CASSQEQGVSGNTIYF.